A single sample is the source of the 28 T cell receptor beta chains below, sequenced in a study of blood T cells in healthy people across ages. A sample-barcoded 5' primer and a J-beta primer mix were used in a second PCR of roughly 6 to 12 cycles. From the 5' RACE reads, TCRdb called clonotypes with MiXCR, one entry per CDR3 protein. The repertoire holds fewer than 700,000 distinct CDR3 sequences, with more than 45% as singletons. Source material: blood. All receptors derive from a man older than 75 in good health.

This rearrangement joins TRBV7-2 to TRBJ2-1, with 14 bases aligning to TRBD2. Losses at the gene ends were 6 bases for V and 8 bases for J; bases not matched to a gene: 6. Per the germline V gene, CDR1 is SGHTA and CDR2 is FQGNSA. This CDR3 spans 15 amino acids. The CDR3: CASRPTSGGAHEQFF. Here the CDR3 DNA reads TGTGCCAGCAGGCCGACTAGCGGGGGGGCACATGAGCAGTTCTTC.

This clonotype has just a few counts. This chain links TRBV15 with TRBJ2-5; 7 positions agree with TRBD1. The CDR3 totals 15 residues. The ends lost 1 base at V and 1 base at J; junction bases unmatched: 3. Looked up from germline, CDR1 is LNHNV and CDR2 is YYDKDF (reference sequence). This chain's CDR3 is CATSRVSGGQETQYF. The CDR3 nucleotides are TGTGCCACCAGCAGAGTTTCAGGGGGCCAAGAGACCCAGTACTTC.

This clonotype occurred many times. This chain uses TRBV6-5 with TRBJ2-7; D possibly corresponds to TRBD2 (5 bases). The V and J ends lost 7 bases and 7 bases respectively, with 20 bases between them. This CDR3 is built from 14 residues. In germline, CDR1 is MNHEY, CDR2 SVGAGI. The CDR3 sequence is CASTLRAQTGEQYF. In DNA, the CDR3 is TGTGCCAGCACCCTACGGGCACAAACGGGGGAGCAGTACTTC.

V is TRBV29-1 and J is TRBJ1-2, with D perhaps TRBD1 (6 bases). V was clipped by 1 base and J by 5 bases, with 23 bases between them. From germline, CDR1 is SQVTM and CDR2 ANQGSEA. This CDR3 spans 17 amino acids. The CDR3 nucleotides read TGCAGCGTTGAAGCCCAGGGCCGGGGACAACCGGCTTATGGCTACACCTTC. Its protein is CSVEAQGRGQPAYGYTF.

This clonotype was seen only a few times. The chain combines TRBV19 with TRBJ2-7, with a tentative D call TRBD2 (5 bases). CDR1 and CDR2 (germline): LNHDA, SQIVND (reference sequence). Trimming removed 6 bases at V and 4 bases at J, with 10 bases between. There are 12 residues in the CDR3. This CDR3 is CASRGDRYEQYF. CDR3 bases: TGTGCCAGTAGGGGAGACCGGTACGAGCAGTACTTC.

V and J are TRBV11-1 and TRBJ1-2; the match to TRBD1 covers 8 bases. Germline CDR1 SGHAT, CDR2 FQDESV (reference sequence). CDR3 length equals 14 residues. V gave up 1 base and J gave up 8 bases; unmatched junction bases: 6. CDR3 bases: TGTGCCAGCAGCTTAGAACGAGACAGGGGCGGCTACACCTTC. This gives the protein CASSLERDRGGYTF. The entire variable domain, with the rest obtained from reference TRBV11-1 and TRBJ1-2, is as follows: EAEVAQSPRYKITEKSQAVAFWCDPISGHATLYWYRQILGQGPELLVQFQDESVVDDSQLPKDRFSAERLKGVDSTLKIQPAELGDSAMYLCASSLERDRGGYTFGSGTRLTVV.

This clonotype was seen many times. The chain couples TRBV6-5 to TRBJ2-1, with D maybe TRBD2 (5 bases). Looked up from germline, CDR1 is MNHEY and CDR2 is SVGAGI. V lost 2 bases, J lost 3 bases, and 14 bases lay in between. This CDR3 spans 16 amino acids. CDR3 in amino acids: CASSYDGREGYNEQFF. Written as DNA, the CDR3 is TGTGCCAGCAGTTACGATGGCCGTGAGGGCTACAATGAGCAGTTCTTC.

This clonotype was seen at least ten times. The rearrangement links TRBV6-5 to TRBJ2-1, with 11 bases matching TRBD2. This CDR3 has 15 residues. The germline CDR1 and CDR2 sequences are MNHEY and SVGAGI. The J segment lost 4 bases and the V segment lost 4 bases, leaving 3 bases of the junction unmatched. The CDR3 region is CASSSIAGGYNEQFF. DNA of the CDR3: TGTGCCAGCAGTTCAATAGCGGGGGGGTACAATGAGCAGTTCTTC.

The genes are TRBV6-5 and TRBJ1-4, with D possibly matching TRBD1 (5 bases). V gave up 8 bases and J gave up 8 bases, with 15 bases separating them. The CDR3 is 13 amino acids. CDR1 and CDR2 from the germline V gene are MNHEY and SVGAGI. This chain's CDR3 is CASRRRGGEKLFF. The CDR3 DNA is TGTGCCAGCCGACGGAGGGGTGGAGAAAAACTGTTTTTT.

This clonotype has only one observation. The V call is TRBV7-8, the J call TRBJ2-7; D is possibly TRBD2 (6 bases). V lost 1 base to trimming and J lost 3 bases, with 10 bases between them. Germline CDR1 reads SGHVS; CDR2 reads FQNEAQ. The CDR3 is 14 residues long. The CDR3 spells CASSLGLEGYEQYF. In DNA form, the CDR3 reads TGTGCCAGCAGCTTAGGACTAGAAGGCTACGAGCAGTACTTC.

This clonotype was observed many times. This chain uses TRBV6-6 with TRBJ2-5, with TRBD1 as a possible D gene (5 bases). The CDR3 length is 17 residues. CDR1 and CDR2 (germline): MNHNY, SVGAGI (reference sequence). V was clipped by 0 bases and J by 1 base, with 15 bases between them. The CDR3 spells CASSYSLDSPFQETQYF. The CDR3 DNA reads TGTGCCAGCAGTTACTCGCTAGACAGCCCCTTCCAAGAGACCCAGTACTTC.

J is TRBJ1-2 and V is TRBV20-1; no clear D gene. Germline assignment: CDR1 DFQATT and CDR2 SNEGSKA (reference sequence). The CDR3 length is 15 residues. V lost 2 bases and J lost 4, with 17 bases in between. CDR3 in DNA: TGCAGTGCTAGAAAAACAAGCGAGCCCAGCTATGGCTACACCTTC. It codes for CSARKTSEPSYGYTF.

The chain combines TRBV5-1 with TRBJ2-4, with TRBD1 matching 9 bases. The CDR3 is 14 amino acids. From germline, CDR1 is SGHRS and CDR2 YFSETQ. J was trimmed by 7 bases and V by 0 bases; bases with no gene match: 2. The CDR3 loop reads CASSLEGTGNIQYF. CDR3 sequence (DNA): TGCGCCAGCAGCTTGGAGGGGACAGGGAACATTCAGTACTTC.

The rearrangement joins TRBV7-2 to TRBJ2-7; D remains ambiguous. Between the trimmed V and J ends, which lost 1 base and 2 bases, there was a span of 12 bases. CDR1 SGHTA and CDR2 FQGNSA come from the germline V gene. The CDR3 consists of 15 residues. DNA of the CDR3: TGTGCCAGCAGCTTAGAGGGCAGGTACACCTACGAGCAGTACTTC. Amino acid sequence: CASSLEGRYTYEQYF.

The chain recombines TRBV27 with TRBJ1-2; the D gene is possibly TRBD1 (6 bases). Looked up from germline, CDR1 is MNHEY and CDR2 is SMNVEV (reference sequence). With 5 bases removed from V and 8 bases from J, the gap between germline ends came to 21 bases. This CDR3 comprises 15 residues. In DNA form, the CDR3 reads TGTGCCAGCAGTCCAGGGCTTATACAGGGTTTAGGCTACACCTTC. Translating gives CASSPGLIQGLGYTF.

This clonotype occurred a few times. The chain recombines TRBV20-1 with TRBJ1-1; D not certain. Trimming stripped 2 bases from V and 6 bases from J, with 10 bases between. CDR1 and CDR2 (germline): DFQATT, SNEGSKA (reference sequence). The CDR3 has 12 residues. DNA for the CDR3: TGCAGTGCTAGACGTCAGGAGGCTGAAGCTTTCTTT. Translation: CSARRQEAEAFF.

This clonotype was seen a few times. V gene TRBV12-3 or TRBV12-4 combines with J gene TRBJ1-4; D is undetermined. This CDR3 spans 13 amino acids. Trimming left V 5 bases short and J 8 bases short, with 12 bases between. CDR3 sequence (DNA): TGTGCCAGCAGTAACGACCGAGAGGAAAAACTGTTTTTT. Protein: CASSNDREEKLFF.

This rearrangement joins TRBV6-1 to TRBJ1-2; D possibly corresponds to TRBD1 (5 bases). Trimming removed 1 base from V and 0 bases from J, with 9 bases in between. Germline CDR1 is MNHNS and CDR2 is SASEGT. The CDR3 runs 15 residues. For the CDR3, the DNA is TGTGCCAGCAGTGAAGGTCCAGGGACTAACTATGGCTACACCTTC. The encoded protein is CASSEGPGTNYGYTF.

The chain carries TRBV7-2 and TRBJ1-2; the D is unclear. The V gene's germline CDR1 is SGHTA and CDR2 FQGNSA. The CDR3 extends over 15 amino acids. With 0 bases removed from V and 4 bases from J, the gap between germline ends came to 12 bases. For the CDR3, the DNA is TGTGCCAGCAGCTTAGCTTTGAGGTTTCTCTATGGCTACACCTTC. Amino acids: CASSLALRFLYGYTF.

This sequence joins TRBV7-9 and TRBJ2-3; D is undetermined. The CDR3 length is 14 residues. V was cut by 2 bases and J by 4 bases, with 10 bases left in between. Germline V lookup: CDR1 SEHNR, CDR2 FQNEAQ (reference sequence). The CDR3 sequence is CASSLLGSADTQYF. In DNA, the CDR3 is TGTGCCAGCAGCTTATTAGGGTCCGCAGATACGCAGTATTTT.

The chain combines TRBV29-1 with TRBJ2-3; tentatively, D is TRBD2 (5 bases). Germline lookup yields CDR1 SQVTM and CDR2 ANQGSEA. This CDR3 has 12 amino acids. The CDR3 DNA reads as TGCACTGAGCGGCAGGTCGGAGATACGCAGTATTTT. Translated: CTERQVGDTQYF.

The gene calls are TRBV7-3 and TRBJ2-3, with D perhaps being TRBD1 or TRBD2 (5 bases each). The CDR3 is 14 amino acids. Germline loops: CDR1 SGHTA, CDR2 FQGTGA. Trimming cost V 5 bases and J 2 bases, with 11 bases left between them. CDR3 residues: CASSQTGTTDTQYF. For the CDR3, the DNA is TGTGCCAGCAGCCAGACCGGGACCACAGATACGCAGTATTTT.

This chain joins TRBV6-6 and TRBJ1-1, with 12 bases that match TRBD1. This CDR3 contains 15 residues. The V gene's germline CDR1 is MNHNY and CDR2 SVGAGI (reference sequence). After removal of 6 bases from V and 7 bases from J, the junction contained 9 bases not matched to a gene. CDR3 coding DNA: TGTGCCAGCAGCCCACCGGGACAGGGGGCGCGTGAAGCTTTCTTT. Translation: CASSPPGQGAREAFF.

This clonotype was seen more than once but under ten times. The chain employs TRBV20-1 and TRBJ2-5, with 9 bases identical to TRBD1. CDR3 length: 15 amino acids. J gave up 9 bases and V 6 bases, and 17 bases lay outside the gene matches. In germline, CDR1 is DFQATT, CDR2 SNEGSKA (reference sequence). The CDR3 reads CSANGWTGDPRSQYF. The CDR3 nucleotides are TGCAGTGCCAACGGTTGGACAGGGGACCCGAGGTCCCAGTACTTC.

This clonotype was observed a handful of times. The chain links TRBV7-2 to TRBJ2-5; no reliable D call. The J call may be wrong; the DNA end is better matched by TRBJ2-7. The CDR3 runs to 13 residues. The germline V gene has CDR1 SGHTA and CDR2 FQGNSA. The CDR3 is CASKSAAVGEQYF. CDR3 nucleotides: TGTGCCAGCAAATCGGCGGCGGTCGGCGAGCAGTACTTC.

The chain couples TRBV9 to TRBJ1-6, with D unclear. This CDR3 region has 12 residues. The V gene lost 0 bases and the J gene lost 12 bases, with 7 bases spanning the gap. Per germline, CDR1 SGDLS and CDR2 YYNGEE. The CDR3 loop is CASSVANGPLHF. In nucleotides, the CDR3 is TGTGCCAGCAGCGTAGCTAATGGACCCCTCCACTTT.

The chain recombines TRBV27 with TRBJ2-4, with D possibly matching TRBD1 (6 bases). Germline CDR1 is MNHEY and CDR2 is SMNVEV (reference sequence). Trimming removed 2 bases from V and 7 bases from J, with 6 bases in between. This CDR3 region has 12 residues. The chain's CDR3 is CASSLRGNIQYF. CDR3 nucleotide sequence: TGTGCCAGCAGTTTAAGGGGGAACATTCAGTACTTC.

This chain links TRBV5-1 with TRBJ2-1; D may be TRBD2 (6 bases). The J call may not be correct, given that the DNA end is closer to TRBJ2-7. CDR1 and CDR2 (germline): SGHRS, YFSETQ. The CDR3 runs 15 residues. As DNA, the CDR3 is TGCGCCAGCAGCTTGGGCCACAGCGGAGGGTACGAGCAGTACTTC. Its translation: CASSLGHSGGYEQYF.